The clone carrying this T cell receptor (beta chain) occurred a few times. RNA transcripts provided the source from which TCR beta CDR3 regions were amplified. TCR CDR3 underwent first-round RT-PCR with the HTBI primer set. Each CDR3 protein is one row after TCRdb ran MiXCR on the multiplex PCR reads. This table holds about 400,000 distinct CDR3 sequences, more than 13% found once. Trimming cost V 2 bases and J 4 bases, with 3 bases left between them. CDR1 is MDHEN and CDR2 is SYDVKM in the germline V gene. The CDR3 extends over 12 amino acids. The data stem from a study of T cells in Graves' hyperthyroidism and ophthalmopathy.

The sequenced sample was blood. The genes are TRBV28 and TRBJ1-3; no definite D call. The TCR originated in a man in his forties or fifties with Graves' ophthalmopathy. For the CDR3, the DNA is TGTGCCAGCAGTTTAGTGGGAAACACCATATATTTT. Its protein product is CASSLVGNTIYF.